Listed below are T cell receptor beta chains from one sample, sequenced in a study of cytomegalovirus exposure and HLA in healthy donors. TCRdb's copy holds only in-frame clones and misses some; the assay was immunoSEQ multiplex PCR. The sample shows about 110,000 clones, 76% of them seen only once. Sequenced sample: PBMCs. All receptors come from a man aged 30-40 years in good health and CMV-seropositive. Each CDR3 is given with its conserved first and last residue. A D gene is named only where the DNA matches it firmly. Clone size appears in some rows only: once, few, many, or a class for an expanded clone.

j_call v_call clone_size d_call cdr3_length cdr3_aa cdr3_nt
TRBJ2-7 TRBV11-2 once TRBD1 15 CASSPGGQGSREQYF TGTGCCAGCAGCCCAGGCGGACAGGGGTCCCGCGAGCAGTACTTC
TRBJ2-2 TRBV16 NA NA 16 CASSQSPGPNTGELFF TGTGCCAGCAGCCAATCGCCAGGGCCTAACACCGGGGAGCTGTTTTTT
TRBJ1-5 TRBV4-3 NA NA 13 CASSRREGQPQHF TGCGCCAGCAGCCGCAGGGAAGGGCAGCCCCAGCATTTT
TRBJ2-7 TRBV23-1 few NA 14 CASPCLDRAYEQYF TGCGCCAGCCCGTGTCTTGACAGAGCCTACGAGCAGTACTTC
TRBJ1-2 TRBV28 NA NA 12 CASSLAGYGYTF TGTGCCAGCAGTTTAGCAGGGTATGGCTACACCTTC
TRBJ1-2 TRBV7-9 NA NA 13 CASSRGQPYGYTF TGTGCCAGCAGCCGAGGACAGCCCTATGGCTACACCTTC
TRBJ1-5 TRBV28 few NA 13 CASRAGGGQPQHF TGTGCCAGCAGGGCGGGGGGGGGTCAGCCCCAGCATTTT
TRBJ1-5 TRBV7-2 NA TRBD1 15 CASSLAGQVGQPQHF TGTGCCAGCAGCTTAGCTGGACAGGTCGGCCAGCCCCAGCATTTT
TRBJ1-1 TRBV2 NA NA 15 CASRARQILKGEAFF TGTGCCAGCAGGGCTCGACAGATCTTAAAGGGTGAAGCTTTCTTT
TRBJ2-1 TRBV27 NA TRBD2 16 CASSPLLAGGSNEQFF TGTGCCAGCAGTCCCCTTCTAGCGGGGGGTAGCAATGAGCAGTTCTTC
TRBJ2-7 TRBV11-3 NA TRBD1 15 CASSKAGGDSYEQYF TGTGCCAGCAGCAAGGCAGGGGGTGACTCCTACGAGCAGTACTTC
TRBJ2-2 TRBV7-7 few TRBD1 20 CASSLGPGQGTGANTGELFF TGTGCTAGCAGCTTAGGGCCGGGACAGGGGACGGGAGCGAACACCGGGGAGCTGTTTTTT
TRBJ1-2 TRBV10-3 NA NA 13 CAISGGTSYGYTF TGTGCCATCAGTGGGGGGACATCCTATGGCTACACCTTC
TRBJ2-7 TRBV7-2 NA TRBD2 15 CASSALAGVSYEQYF TGTGCCAGCAGCGCTTTAGCGGGGGTTAGTTACGAGCAGTACTTC
TRBJ2-7 TRBV7-2 NA NA 13 CASSPGFSYEQYF TGTGCCAGCAGCCCGGGATTCTCCTACGAGCAGTACTTC
TRBJ1-2 TRBV18 NA NA 14 CASSPGNQGYGYTF TGTGCCAGCTCACCCGGTAACCAGGGTTATGGCTACACCTTC
TRBJ1-1 TRBV6-6 NA NA 15 CASSRNPGVGTEAFF TGTGCCAGCAGTCGAAACCCGGGGGTAGGGACTGAAGCTTTCTTT
TRBJ1-2 TRBV27 NA NA 14 CASSLGRSNYGYTF TGTGCCAGCAGTTTGGGGCGGTCTAACTATGGCTACACCTTC
TRBJ2-7 TRBV11-2 NA TRBD2 15 CASSPGLASSYEQYF TGTGCCAGCAGCCCAGGACTAGCTTCGTCCTACGAGCAGTACTTC
TRBJ1-2 TRBV5-1 few NA 13 CASSLAGGYGYTF TGCGCCAGCAGCTTGGCCGGGGGATATGGCTACACCTTC
TRBJ1-2 TRBV5-6 NA NA 11 CASSFRSGYTF TGTGCCAGCAGCTTTAGGAGTGGCTACACCTTC
TRBJ2-3 TRBV5-1 NA NA 14 CASSDDRSTDTQYF TGCGCCAGCAGCGACGACAGGAGCACAGATACGCAGTATTTT
TRBJ1-5 TRBV19 few NA 16 CASSIVGGAFNQPQHF TGTGCCAGTAGTATAGTGGGGGGGGCCTTCAATCAGCCCCAGCATTTT
TRBJ1-6 TRBV10-3 few NA 13 CAIRRGNNSPLHF TGTGCCATCAGGCGGGGGAATAATTCACCCCTCCACTTT
TRBJ1-4 TRBV19 NA NA 16 CASSTGVYPPEEKLFF TGTGCCAGTAGTACAGGGGTTTACCCCCCTGAGGAAAAACTGTTTTTT
TRBJ2-2 TRBV7-9 NA NA 13 CASMGPLTGELFF TGTGCCAGCATGGGGCCGTTGACCGGGGAGCTGTTTTTT
TRBJ2-3 TRBV27 NA NA 13 CASSFGAADTQYF TGTGCCAGCAGTTTTGGGGCCGCAGATACGCAGTATTTT
TRBJ1-4 TRBV19 NA TRBD1 15 CASSRTGTGHEKLFF TGTGCCAGTAGTAGAACCGGGACAGGACACGAAAAACTGTTTTTT
TRBJ2-2 TRBV28 NA TRBD1 21 CASSSPRENRGGLVNTGELFF TGTGCCAGCAGTTCGCCGAGGGAGAACAGGGGTGGATTGGTTAACACCGGGGAGCTGTTTTTT
TRBJ2-2 TRBV7-9 NA TRBD2 14 CASIPNGRSGELFF TGTGCCAGCATCCCCAACGGGAGGTCCGGGGAGCTGTTTTTT
TRBJ2-3 TRBV5-4 NA TRBD2 18 CASSLKGTSGGAGDTQYF TGTGCCAGCAGCTTGAAGGGGACTAGCGGGGGGGCGGGCGATACGCAGTATTTT
TRBJ1-6 TRBV2 NA TRBD1 14 CARQGDSYNSPLHF TGTGCCAGACAGGGGGACTCCTATAATTCACCCCTCCACTTT
TRBJ2-7 TRBV6-5 NA NA 14 CASSYSPTVHEQYF TGTGCCAGCAGTTACTCGCCCACGGTCCACGAGCAGTACTTC
TRBJ2-7 TRBV7-6 NA NA 15 CASSLGGSRGDEQYF TGTGCCAGCAGCTTAGGAGGCTCCAGGGGCGACGAGCAGTACTTC
TRBJ1-4 TRBV14 few NA 15 CASSPSGWGGEKLFF TGTGCCAGCAGCCCCTCAGGGTGGGGTGGGGAAAAACTGTTTTTT
TRBJ1-5 TRBV19 NA NA 16 CASREQGPLNNQPQHF TGTGCCAGTAGAGAACAGGGCCCTCTAAACAATCAGCCCCAGCATTTT
TRBJ2-5 TRBV5-1 NA TRBD2 17 CASSLVSGGVLQETQYF TGCGCCAGCAGCTTGGTATCGGGGGGGGTGCTCCAAGAGACCCAGTACTTC
TRBJ2-6 TRBV2 NA NA 14 CASSARAGANVLTF TGTGCCAGCAGTGCCAGGGCCGGGGCCAACGTCCTGACTTTC
TRBJ1-1 TRBV4-1 NA NA 16 CASSQGTGSWGTEAFF TGCGCCAGCAGCCAAGGTACAGGGAGTTGGGGCACTGAAGCTTTCTTT
TRBJ1-2 TRBV4-2 NA TRBD1 15 CASSQEYGQASGYTF TGTGCCAGCAGCCAAGAATATGGACAGGCTTCTGGCTACACCTTC
TRBJ1-2 TRBV25-1 once NA 13 CASSDHRREGYTF TGTGCCAGCAGTGACCACCGCAGGGAAGGCTACACCTTC
TRBJ2-1 TRBV7-9 NA NA 12 CACGVGNNEQFF TGTGCCTGCGGGGTAGGGAACAATGAGCAGTTCTTC
TRBJ1-4 TRBV7-8 NA NA 12 CASSFYSEKLFF TGTGCCAGCAGCTTTTATAGTGAAAAACTGTTTTTT
TRBJ2-7 TRBV6-6 NA TRBD1 14 CASSRQGPTYEQYF TGTGCCAGCAGCAGACAGGGACCAACCTACGAGCAGTACTTC
TRBJ1-3 TRBV30 NA NA 13 CAWSVLFGNTIYF TGTGCCTGGAGTGTACTTTTTGGAAACACCATATATTTT